This TCR beta chain was identified during a study of long-term antiretroviral therapy in people with HIV. Run at survey level, the immunoSEQ assay was version v3.0. Only in-frame clones appear in the TCRdb table, and some are missing; sequencing was by immunoSEQ multiplex PCR. Among fewer than 20,000 clones listed, about 81% were seen once. The V gene lost 5 bases and the J gene lost 3 bases, with 8 bases spanning the gap. In germline, CDR1 is SGHRS, CDR2 YFSETQ. This CDR3 has 12 residues. None of the participants with HIV were treated outside the United States. With regard to this clone: Its antigen remains unknown.

Study-wide points: HIV repertoire CDR3 lengths ranged less widely than those of controls. Patients on ART gained diversity, which nonetheless stayed below transplant donor controls. Neither ART adherence, viral resistance nor therapy changes were documented.

The rearrangement links TRBV5-1 to TRBJ2-5; no reliable D call. Sequencing used unsorted PBMCs, obtained 0.3 years after starting antiretroviral therapy. This clonotype was sampled from a woman in her forties or fifties with HIV. CDR3 region: CASRGSEETQYF. CDR3 in DNA: TGCGCCAGCAGGGGCAGCGAAGAGACCCAGTACTTC.